The entry below gives a single TCR beta chain sequence along with its context. Its antigen is undetermined. The CDR3 extends over 15 amino acids. V lost 4 bases to trimming and J lost 0 bases, with 12 bases between them. Per germline, CDR1 SNHLY and CDR2 FYNNEI. All patients experienced relapse after autologous stem cell transplantation, and brentuximab vedotin exposure was variable. The data were obtained in a study of PD-1 blockade in classical Hodgkin lymphoma. Sequencing used immunoSEQ multiplex PCR; TCRdb keeps in-frame clones, though not all of them. The table includes some 18,000 clones, roughly three quarters detected once. General study points: When set against healthy donors, newly diagnosed patients were reported to show lower baseline TCR diversity. Whoever responded completely had baseline diversity much like that seen in newly diagnosed patients. Nothing has yet pinned down what causes the repertoire differences, possibly disease activity or prior therapy.

Sequenced here: peripheral blood mononuclear cells (PBMCs), sampled before the second cycle of nivolumab. The gene calls are TRBV2 and TRBJ1-1; no definite D call. The TCR originated in a human donor with classical Hodgkin lymphoma. The DNA for the CDR3 is TGTGCCAGCAGTGTAGGACGAGTCCTGAACACTGAAGCTTTCTTT. It yields the protein CASSVGRVLNTEAFF.